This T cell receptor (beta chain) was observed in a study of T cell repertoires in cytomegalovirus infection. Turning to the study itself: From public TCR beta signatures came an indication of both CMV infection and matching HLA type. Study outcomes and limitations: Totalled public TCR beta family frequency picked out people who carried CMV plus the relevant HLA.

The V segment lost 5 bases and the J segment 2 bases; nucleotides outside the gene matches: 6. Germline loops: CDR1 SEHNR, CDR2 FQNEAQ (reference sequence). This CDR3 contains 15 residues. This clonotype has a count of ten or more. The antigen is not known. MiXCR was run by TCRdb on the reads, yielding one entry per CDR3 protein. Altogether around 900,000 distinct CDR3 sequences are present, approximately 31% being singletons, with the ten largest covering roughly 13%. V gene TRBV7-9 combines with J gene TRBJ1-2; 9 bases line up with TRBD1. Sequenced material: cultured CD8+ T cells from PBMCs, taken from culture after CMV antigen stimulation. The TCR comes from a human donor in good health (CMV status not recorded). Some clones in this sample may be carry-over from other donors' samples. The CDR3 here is CASSPQGAKNYGYTF. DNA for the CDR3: TGTGCCAGCAGCCCACAGGGGGCTAAGAACTATGGCTACACCTTC.